The 27 T cell receptor beta chains listed next were all sequenced from one sample in a study of cytomegalovirus exposure and HLA in healthy donors. Sequencing used immunoSEQ multiplex PCR; TCRdb keeps in-frame clones, though not all of them. The sample records 200,000 to 300,000 clones, 90% being singletons. Sequenced material: PBMCs. The origin of the receptors is a woman aged 30 to 39 in good health and CMV-seronegative.

The rearrangement joins TRBV6-1 to TRBJ2-7; D may be TRBD2 (5 bases). V gave up 0 bases and J gave up 7 bases, with 10 bases separating them. The CDR3 is 13 residues long. The V gene's germline CDR1 is MNHNS and CDR2 SASEGT. CDR3 residues: CASSEARSGEQYF. The CDR3 DNA sequence: TGTGCCAGCAGTGAAGCGCGGTCGGGGGAGCAGTACTTC.

The rearrangement joins TRBV5-6 to TRBJ2-7; D might be TRBD1 or TRBD2, each matching 5 bases. V lost 4 bases to trimming and J lost 2 bases, with 10 bases between them. The CDR3 sequence is 13 residues long. The germline V gene encodes CDR1 SGHDT and CDR2 YYEEEE. In nucleotides, the CDR3 is TGTGCCAGCAGCGAGGGACGGCCCTACGAGCAGTACTTC. Amino acids: CASSEGRPYEQYF. The variable domain in full, with the rest retrieved from reference TRBV5-6 and TRBJ2-7, is DAGVTQSPTHLIKTRGQQVTLRCSPKSGHDTVSWYQQALGQGPQFIFQYYEEEERQRGNFPDRFSGHQFPNYSSELNVNALLLGDSALYLCASSEGRPYEQYFGPGTRLTVT.

The genes are TRBV27 and TRBJ2-7, with 10 bases aligning to TRBD1. The germline V gene has CDR1 MNHEY and CDR2 SMNVEV (reference sequence). The CDR3 is made up of 16 amino acids. The trim removed 4 bases at V and 0 bases at J, leaving 6 bases unmatched. The DNA of the CDR3 is TGTGCCAGCAGTTATTCGGGGACAGGGGTCTCCTACGAGCAGTACTTC. Encoded protein: CASSYSGTGVSYEQYF.

The count of this clone is one. This chain uses TRBV2 with TRBJ2-5; D possibly uses TRBD1 or TRBD2 (6 bases each). The CDR3 runs to 15 residues. In germline, CDR1 is SNHLY, CDR2 FYNNEI. V lost 1 base to trimming and J lost 4 bases, with 13 bases between them. CDR3 protein: CASSEEGGGRETQYF. DNA of the CDR3: TGTGCCAGCAGTGAAGAGGGTGGGGGGCGAGAGACCCAGTACTTC.

The chain carries TRBV6-5 and TRBJ2-4, with TRBD2 identical over 8 bases. The CDR3 covers 14 residues. Trimming cost V 5 bases and J 7 bases; bases outside gene matches: 7. Germline CDR1 and CDR2: MNHEY and SVGAGI. The CDR3 spells CASSRGLVPNIQYF. The CDR3 DNA reads TGTGCCAGCAGTAGGGGACTAGTCCCCAACATTCAGTACTTC.

This chain joins TRBV27 and TRBJ1-1; D is undetermined. Trimming took 0 bases from V and 5 from J, leaving 13 bases between them. In germline, CDR1 is MNHEY, CDR2 SMNVEV (reference sequence). The CDR3 runs to 15 residues. The CDR3, as DNA: TGTGCCAGCAGTTTATCGACCGGGGTAAGAACTGAAGCTTTCTTT. Translated: CASSLSTGVRTEAFF.

This rearrangement joins TRBV25-1 to TRBJ2-7; D remains unclear. The CDR3 runs 11 residues. Trimming took off 5 bases at V and 3 bases at J, with 5 bases between the two ends. CDR1 is MGHDK and CDR2 is SYGVNS in the germline V gene. CDR3 DNA: TGTGCCAGCAGTTCCCGCTACGAGCAGTACTTC. This gives the protein CASSSRYEQYF.

The chain is built from TRBV30 and TRBJ2-2; 11 bases line up with TRBD2. The CDR3 covers 16 residues. Germline V gene data show CDR1 as GTSNPN and CDR2 as SVGIG (reference sequence). The DNA for the CDR3 is TGTGCTTGCACGAGCACTAGCGGGAGTGTCACCGGGGAGCTGTTTTTT. It translates to CACTSTSGSVTGELFF.

The chain uses TRBV29-1 and TRBJ2-1, with D possibly being TRBD1 (5 bases). V gave up 7 bases and J gave up 4 bases, with 14 bases separating them. CDR3 size: 13 residues. Germline V gene lookup returns CDR1 SQVTM and CDR2 ANQGSEA. The CDR3 spells CSDLGATYNEQFF. The CDR3 DNA is TGCAGCGACCTTGGGGCCACATACAATGAGCAGTTCTTC.

For the CDR3, the DNA is TGTGCCAGTAGTAAACTAGGGTCCTCCTACAATGAGCAGTTCTTC. Protein sequence: CASSKLGSSYNEQFF. The chain is built from TRBV19 and TRBJ2-1; maybe TRBD2 (5 bases). Per germline, CDR1 LNHDA and CDR2 SQIVND (reference sequence). V was pared by 4 bases and J by 0 bases, with 10 bases between. CDR3 size: 15 residues.

This clone was counted once. The chain has TRBV11-3 and TRBJ2-5; no reliable D call. CDR1 is SGHNT, CDR2 YENEEA, per germline. V lost 4 bases and J lost 4, with 19 bases in between. The CDR3 is made up of 16 amino acids. DNA for the CDR3: TGTGCCAGCAGCTCCGTATGGGATGGGTCCAGAGAGACCCAGTACTTC. Residues: CASSSVWDGSRETQYF. The variable domain in full, with the rest retrieved from reference TRBV11-3 and TRBJ2-5, is EAGVVQSPRYKIIEKKQPVAFWCNPISGHNTLYWYLQNLGQGPELLIRYENEEAVDDSQLPKDRFSAERLKGVDSTLKIQPAELGDSAVYLCASSSVWDGSRETQYFGPGTRLLVL.

The V gene is TRBV5-1, the J gene TRBJ2-2, with D possibly TRBD2 on 6 matching bases. Germline lookup yields CDR1 SGHRS and CDR2 YFSETQ. This CDR3 is built from 15 residues. V dropped 2 bases and J dropped 5 bases, with 13 bases sitting between them. CDR3 sequence (DNA): TGCGCCAGCAGCTTAATGGCGGGATCGACCGGGGAGCTGTTTTTT. It translates to CASSLMAGSTGELFF.

CDR3 region: CASGGAREGQFSGELFF. The CDR3 DNA reads as TGTGCCAGCGGGGGGGCGAGGGAGGGCCAATTCAGCGGGGAGCTGTTTTTT. The chain couples TRBV2 to TRBJ2-2; tentative D call: TRBD2 (7 bases). This CDR3 has 17 residues. The V gene's germline CDR1 is SNHLY and CDR2 FYNNEI. Trimming cost V 8 bases and J 7 bases, with 26 bases left between them.

V usage is TRBV11-2 and J usage is TRBJ2-7, with D possibly called TRBD1 or TRBD2 (5 bases each). This CDR3 comprises 16 residues. Per germline, CDR1 SGHAT and CDR2 FQNNGV. The V gene lost 5 bases and the J gene lost 0 bases, with 17 bases spanning the gap. For the CDR3, the DNA is TGTGCCAGCAGCCCGGGGACCGTTGATAGCTCCTACGAGCAGTACTTC. Its protein product is CASSPGTVDSSYEQYF.

This chain joins TRBV15 and TRBJ2-3; D call uncertain. There are 13 residues in the CDR3. V shed 8 bases and J shed 2 bases, with 11 bases lying between them. Germline values: CDR1 LNHNV, CDR2 YYDKDF (reference sequence). The CDR3 loop reads CATGNPVTDTQYF. Here the CDR3 DNA reads TGTGCCACCGGAAACCCTGTCACAGATACGCAGTATTTT.

This chain joins TRBV27 and TRBJ2-7; D is perhaps TRBD1 (6 bases). The CDR3 runs 13 residues. V was shortened by 6 bases and J by 2 bases, with 11 bases between the two germline ends. CDR1 and CDR2 from the germline V gene are MNHEY and SMNVEV (reference sequence). This CDR3 reads CASSFGQTYEQYF. The CDR3 DNA reads TGTGCCAGCAGCTTCGGACAGACCTACGAGCAGTACTTC.

The chain recombines TRBV27 with TRBJ1-1, with a possible D match to TRBD1 (5 bases). Trimming took off 2 bases at V and 5 bases at J, with 12 bases between the two ends. The CDR3 covers 14 residues. Per the germline V gene, CDR1 is MNHEY and CDR2 is SMNVEV (reference sequence). The DNA for the CDR3 is TGTGCCAGCAGTTTAATGGGGGGAAATACTGAAGCTTTCTTT. Translated, it gives CASSLMGGNTEAFF.

This clone was seen only once. The chain has TRBV7-3 and TRBJ2-7, with TRBD1 identical over 10 bases. Germline CDR1 reads SGHTA; CDR2 reads FQGTGA. The CDR3 is made up of 15 amino acids. The ends lost 4 bases at V and 5 bases at J; junction bases unmatched: 8. The CDR3, as DNA: TGTGCCAGCAGCTCGACAGGGGGCGGGTCAGACGAGCAGTACTTC. Encoded protein: CASSSTGGGSDEQYF.

V is TRBV9 and J is TRBJ2-5; maybe TRBD2 (5 bases). V lost 0 bases and J lost 1, with 19 bases in between. This CDR3 region has 18 residues. Germline values: CDR1 SGDLS, CDR2 YYNGEE. In DNA, the CDR3 is TGTGCCAGCAGCGTAGGATTCGGCGGGCGACTAATCCAAGAGACCCAGTACTTC. Protein: CASSVGFGGRLIQETQYF.

This clone showed up just a few times. This rearrangement joins TRBV6-1 to TRBJ1-1, with 7 bases identical to TRBD1. There are 14 residues in the CDR3. Germline CDR1 reads MNHNS; CDR2 reads SASEGT. Germline trimming cut 4 bases from V and 4 bases from J; bases unmatched to any gene: 6. The CDR3 here is CASSARQGATEAFF. The CDR3 DNA reads as TGTGCCAGCAGTGCCCGACAGGGCGCCACTGAAGCTTTCTTT.

The V gene is TRBV7-9, the J gene TRBJ1-5; no definite D call. The V and J ends lost 1 base and 0 bases respectively, with 4 bases between them. Germline V gene lookup returns CDR1 SEHNR and CDR2 FQNEAQ (reference sequence). The CDR3 has 14 residues. As DNA, the CDR3 is TGTGCCAGCAGCTTAGGTCATAGCAATCAGCCCCAGCATTTT. This gives the protein CASSLGHSNQPQHF.

The chain is built from TRBV25-1 and TRBJ2-2; TRBD1 agrees at 7 bases. The CDR3 loop spans 14 amino acids. The germline V gene has CDR1 MGHDK and CDR2 SYGVNS. V lost 6 bases and J lost 3; bases outside the gene matches: 4. CDR3 in DNA: TGTGCCAGCAGCCTACAGGGGTACACCGGGGAGCTGTTTTTT. Translated, it gives CASSLQGYTGELFF.

The V call is TRBV27, the J call TRBJ1-2, with D uncertain. The germline V gene has CDR1 MNHEY and CDR2 SMNVEV (reference sequence). V lost 5 bases and J 2 bases, leaving 15 bases between the germline ends. The CDR3 length is 15 residues. CDR3 protein: CASSDLRRPNYGYTF. CDR3 nucleotide sequence: TGTGCCAGCAGTGATTTGCGCAGGCCGAACTATGGCTACACCTTC.

For the CDR3, the DNA is TGCGCCAGCAACAAAGCGGGGTTCACAGATACGCAGTATTTT. Translated: CASNKAGFTDTQYF. The chain joins TRBV5-1 to TRBJ2-3, with 7 bases fitting TRBD2. Unmatched junction bases numbered 6, after V lost 6 bases and J lost 2 bases. This CDR3 comprises 14 residues. The germline gives CDR1 SGHRS, CDR2 YFSETQ.

In this sample, this clone turned up a few times. V usage is TRBV5-1 and J usage is TRBJ1-1; D not certain. Trimming took 6 bases from V and 1 from J, leaving 13 bases between them. Germline CDR1 reads SGHRS; CDR2 reads YFSETQ. This CDR3 is built from 14 residues. Written as DNA, the CDR3 is TGCGCCAGCACCCTCGGAACAGCGAACACTGAAGCTTTCTTT. Amino acid sequence: CASTLGTANTEAFF.

J is TRBJ2-5 and V is TRBV9; tentative D call: TRBD2 (6 bases). Trimming took off 0 bases at V and 2 bases at J, with 11 bases between the two ends. Germline CDR1 SGDLS, CDR2 YYNGEE. The CDR3 totals 15 residues. CDR3 protein: CASSVDGTLQETQYF. In DNA, the CDR3 is TGTGCCAGCAGCGTAGATGGGACTCTTCAAGAGACCCAGTACTTC.

The chain employs TRBV7-9 and TRBJ2-1; no clear D gene. The germline CDR1 and CDR2 sequences are SEHNR and FQNEAQ (reference sequence). This CDR3 is 16 amino acids long. V gave up 2 bases and J gave up 4 bases, with 15 bases separating them. CDR3 loop: CASSLSSDVFYNEQFF. The DNA for the CDR3 is TGTGCCAGCAGCTTAAGTTCCGACGTTTTTTACAATGAGCAGTTCTTC.